A selection of T cell receptor beta chains follows, all from one sample in a study of blood T cell repertoires in COVID-19. Profiling relied on immunoSEQ multiplex PCR, and the TCRdb table lists in-frame clones only, not all of them. The table records about 92,000 clones, around 85% of them present only once. Sequenced sample: peripheral blood. These receptors were obtained from a woman older than 75 with active or convalescent COVID-19. Each CDR3 is given with its conserved first and last residue. Fields, in order: D gene, clone size, J gene, V gene, CDR3 protein, CDR3 DNA. D genes are given only for firm matches. Size is omitted from some rows. Given values are once, few, many or a class for expanded clones.

>TRBD1|.|TRBJ1-4|TRBV7-9
CASSPGTGERTNEKLFF
TGTGCCAGCAGCCCGGGGACAGGGGAAAGAACTAATGAAAAACTGTTTTTT
>.|few|TRBJ2-1|TRBV12-3/TRBV12-4
CASEGSSHNEQFF
TGTGCCAGCGAAGGGAGTTCCCACAATGAGCAGTTCTTC
>TRBD1|.|TRBJ2-3|TRBV27
CASSKLDRARTDTQYF
TGTGCCAGCAGTAAGCTGGACAGGGCCCGCACAGATACGCAGTATTTT
>.|.|TRBJ2-7|TRBV7-2
CASSLVRGGGLRDSEQYF
TGTGCCAGCAGCTTAGTAAGGGGCGGGGGCCTACGGGACTCTGAGCAGTACTTC
>.|.|TRBJ2-5|TRBV19
CASSTHREETQYF
TGTGCCAGTAGTACCCACAGGGAAGAGACCCAGTACTTC
>.|.|TRBJ1-1|TRBV19
CASSLYSYMNTEAFF
TGTGCCAGTAGTCTGTACAGTTACATGAACACTGAAGCTTTCTTT
>.|.|TRBJ1-1|TRBV9
CASSVRGEFTEAFF
TGTGCCAGCAGCGTACGGGGGGAATTCACTGAAGCTTTCTTT
>.|.|TRBJ1-2|TRBV28
CASSSIVWGYTF
TGTGCCAGCAGCTCCATAGTATGGGGCTACACCTTC
>.|once|TRBJ2-5|TRBV5-1
CASRLWTEETQYF
TGCGCCAGCCGCTTGTGGACAGAAGAGACCCAGTACTTC
>.|.|TRBJ2-7|TRBV10-3
CAISDPGQRGAYEQYF
TGTGCCATCAGTGATCCTGGACAGAGGGGCGCCTACGAGCAGTACTTC
>.|few|TRBJ1-6|TRBV11-2
CASSLDRSAASPLHF
TGTGCCAGCAGCTTAGATAGGTCGGCGGCTTCACCCCTCCACTTT
>.|.|TRBJ1-5|TRBV25-1
CASSSEGQPQHF
TGTGCCAGCAGTTCTGAGGGACAGCCCCAGCATTTT
>TRBD2|.|TRBJ2-2|TRBV18
CASSERGGTNTGELFF
TGTGCCAGCTCCGAGAGGGGAGGGACGAACACCGGGGAGCTGTTTTTT
>TRBD2|.|TRBJ2-3|TRBV7-3
CASSTLSGGPDTQYF
TGTGCCAGCAGCACCCTCTCGGGGGGGCCAGATACGCAGTATTTT
>.|.|TRBJ2-6|TRBV28
CASSRGQTSGANVLTF
TGTGCCAGCAGTCGAGGACAGACCTCTGGGGCCAACGTCCTGACTTTC
>.|.|TRBJ1-1|TRBV19
CASSITGFGGARAEAFF
TGTGCCAGTAGTATCACGGGCTTTGGGGGGGCCCGGGCTGAAGCTTTCTTT
>.|.|TRBJ1-5|TRBV19
CASALQGLLGNQPQHF
TGTGCCAGCGCATTACAGGGACTACTGGGCAATCAGCCCCAGCATTTT
>TRBD2|.|TRBJ2-1|TRBV27
CASSLSGLAGANEQFF
TGTGCCAGCAGTTTAAGCGGGCTAGCGGGCGCTAATGAGCAGTTCTTC
>.|.|TRBJ1-5|TRBV3-1/TRBV3-2
CASSQDGGGAAQPQHF
TGTGCCAGCAGCCAAGATGGGGGGGGCGCGGCTCAGCCCCAGCATTTT
>.|.|TRBJ2-7|TRBV5-1
CASSLDRAYEQYF
TGCGCCAGCAGCTTGGACAGGGCATACGAGCAGTACTTC
>TRBD1|.|TRBJ1-6|TRBV6-5
CATKRKTGGYSPLHF
TGTGCCACCAAAAGAAAAACAGGGGGTTACTCACCCCTCCACTTT
>.|.|TRBJ2-2|TRBV6-2/TRBV6-3
CASSRGQGSTGELFF
TGTGCCAGCAGCCGGGGGCAGGGGAGCACCGGGGAGCTGTTTTTT
>.|once|TRBJ2-7|TRBV2
CASSGQSRGEQYF
TGTGCCAGCTCAGGACAGTCCCGCGGCGAGCAGTACTTC
>.|.|TRBJ2-7|TRBV6-5
CASSFRSGSNEQYF
TGTGCCAGCAGTTTTCGAAGCGGGTCCAACGAGCAGTACTTC
>.|.|TRBJ2-1|TRBV19
CASSHASTYNEQFF
TGTGCCAGTAGTCATGCGTCGACCTACAATGAGCAGTTCTTC
>TRBD1|.|TRBJ2-2|TRBV18
CASSPQAGQGGGELFF
TGTGCCAGCTCACCACAGGCAGGACAGGGAGGCGGGGAGCTGTTTTTT
>TRBD1|few|TRBJ1-1|TRBV5-1
CASSVGTGVNTEAFF
TGCGCCAGCAGCGTCGGGACAGGGGTGAACACTGAAGCTTTCTTT
>TRBD1|.|TRBJ1-3|TRBV4-1
CASSQGQGAGNTIYF
TGCGCCAGCAGCCAAGGACAGGGCGCGGGGAACACCATATATTTT
>TRBD1|.|TRBJ2-7|TRBV7-2
CASSYRPKTGGTEQYF
TGTGCCAGCAGCTACCGTCCGAAGACAGGGGGTACCGAGCAGTACTTC
>TRBD1|.|TRBJ1-1|TRBV28
CASSWTGGVILTNTEAFF
TGTGCCAGCAGTTGGACAGGGGGCGTAATTTTGACGAACACTGAAGCTTTCTTT
>.|.|TRBJ2-7|TRBV7-7
CASSLTETDYEQYF
TGTGCTAGCAGCTTAACTGAGACAGACTACGAGCAGTACTTC
>.|.|TRBJ2-1|TRBV11-3
CASSLGPPNEQFF
TGTGCCAGCAGCTTAGGGCCCCCCAATGAGCAGTTCTTC
>TRBD1|.|TRBJ1-2|TRBV7-3
CASSSAGTGHDGYTF
TGTGCCAGCAGCTCCGCAGGGACAGGGCACGATGGCTACACCTTC
>TRBD2|.|TRBJ2-3|TRBV27
CASSFLSGSSPDTQYF
TGTGCCAGCAGTTTCTTGAGCGGGAGTTCCCCAGATACGCAGTATTTT
>.|.|TRBJ2-1|TRBV10-2
CASSESERMREFF
TGCGCCAGCAGTGAGTCGGAGCGAATGAGGGAGTTCTTC
>.|.|TRBJ1-5|TRBV18
CASSSTADQPQHF
TGTGCCAGCTCGTCCACAGCCGATCAGCCCCAGCATTTT
>TRBD1|.|TRBJ2-7|TRBV15
CATSTTGAFREQYF
TGTGCCACCAGCACGACAGGGGCCTTTCGGGAGCAGTACTTC
>TRBD1|once|TRBJ1-2|TRBV6-5
CASTGGDRAYYGYTF
TGTGCCAGCACCGGCGGGGACAGAGCTTACTATGGCTACACCTTC
>TRBD1|.|TRBJ1-3|TRBV24-1
CATSDSRSTGEGNTIYF
TGTGCCACCAGTGATAGTAGGTCGACAGGGGAGGGAAACACCATATATTTT
>TRBD1|.|TRBJ1-1|TRBV9
CASSPRGTGEAFF
TGTGCCAGCAGCCCGAGGGGGACAGGTGAAGCTTTCTTT
>.|.|TRBJ1-1|TRBV10-3
CAIRGAMNTEAFF
TGTGCCATCAGAGGGGCAATGAACACTGAAGCTTTCTTT
>TRBD1|.|TRBJ2-2|TRBV7-3
CASSSGQGARTGELFF
TGTGCCAGCAGCTCAGGACAGGGGGCGCGAACCGGGGAGCTGTTTTTT
>TRBD1|.|TRBJ1-5|TRBV28
CASSFRRRQGTYSNQPQHF
TGTGCCAGCAGTTTTCGTAGAAGACAGGGGACATATAGCAATCAGCCCCAGCATTTT
>TRBD2|.|TRBJ2-7|TRBV23-1
CASSQSPREAYEQYF
TGCGCCAGCAGTCAATCCCCCCGGGAGGCCTACGAGCAGTACTTC
>.|.|TRBJ2-6|TRBV14
CASSRRAGANVLTF
TGTGCCAGCAGCCGCAGGGCTGGGGCCAACGTCCTGACTTTC
>TRBD2|once|TRBJ2-1|TRBV6-2/TRBV6-3
CASSYQGTSGSNEQFF
TGTGCCAGCAGTTACCAGGGGACTAGCGGGAGTAATGAGCAGTTCTTC
>TRBD1|once|TRBJ2-5|TRBV27
CASRTYRGDETQYF
TGTGCCAGCAGGACCTACAGGGGTGATGAGACCCAGTACTTC
>TRBD1|.|TRBJ1-6|TRBV4-2
CASSQRTGNSPLHF
TGTGCCAGCAGCCAACGGACAGGGAATTCACCCCTCCACTTT
>TRBD1|.|TRBJ1-3|TRBV15
CATSRGQIVSGRDTIYF
TGTGCCACCAGCAGGGGACAGATCGTCTCTGGAAGGGACACCATATATTTT
>TRBD1|.|TRBJ2-5|TRBV30
CAWNRGRRETQYF
TGTGCCTGGAACAGGGGGCGCCGGGAGACCCAGTACTTC